This T cell receptor beta chain is drawn from a study of T-cell memory formation after mild COVID-19 (dated by TCRdb to the early 2020s). About the full investigation: Most TCR sequence clusters were specific to one of the two donors. Longitudinal TCRalpha and TCRbeta repertoire sequencing tracked T-cell clones expanding and contracting after mild COVID-19 in a couple of donors. The cohort comprised two young, previously healthy adult volunteers, one female and one male. Results and caveats for the whole study, not just this receptor: Balanced CD4/CD8 phenotypes were observed for clones contracting from day 15 to 85, whereas a bias towards CD4+ was observed for a second wave of clones expanding from day 15 to 37. The detection of some responding clones in pre-infection memory suggests that pre-existing cross-reactive memory T cells joined the SARS-CoV-2 response. The study covered only a couple of mild cases, and larger cohorts including severe cases with pre-infection samples were considered necessary. Contracting CD4+ clones turned up mainly in the CM and EM memory subsets, whereas EMRA was where CD8+ clones were enriched. The second-wave clones that peaked on day 37 were not confirmed to be SARS-CoV-2 specific.

For CDR1 and CDR2, the germline V gene lists MDHEN and SYDVKM. Relative to germline, V is 3 bases shorter and J is 2 bases shorter, with 16 bases between their ends. Reading from cysteine to phenylalanine, the CDR3 counts 16 amino acids. Just the 48-base CDR3 DNA is kept, in frame starting at base 1. Sequencer: Illumina NovaSeq 6000. Using 5'RACE with constant-segment primers, TCRalpha and TCRbeta cDNA libraries were constructed, with sample barcodes and unique molecular identifiers added in the process. Trizol reagent was used to extract RNA from every sample. Library amplification was performed in two PCR steps, and a second sample barcode and Illumina TruSeq adapters were introduced in the second step. Sequencing of the libraries was done on an Illumina NovaSeq, producing 2 x 150 bp paired-end reads. Regarding the original processing steps: Reads were demultiplexed and collapsed into UMI-guided consensus sequences with migec v1.2.7. Using mixcr v2.1.11, UMI consensuses were aligned to TRA and TRB V and J templates and then assembled into clonotypes. Clonotypes were classified as expanded or contracted when called significant by both edgeR and NoisET, with noise models trained on biological replicates. For edgeR calls, a false discovery rate-adjusted p below 0.01 and a log2 fold-change threshold of 1 were applied. PCA with hierarchical clustering of max-normalized trajectories of the 1000 most abundant clonotypes was used as exploratory dynamics analysis. Each responding clone was given a CD4 or CD8 phenotype based on the CD4+ and CD8+ repertoires, which had been sequenced separately. TCRdb reanalyzed the raw reads on its own, using fastp at Q25 for trimming and MiXCR for clone calling, and kept in-frame beta chains. Under each unique CDR3 protein, matching rows form one entry showing the most common genes and DNA. In this record, the V and J calls reflect TCRdb's handling and not the investigators' own analysis. For this sample there are 240,000 or so distinct CDR3 sequences; 9.4% appear just once. The ten most abundant clones make up around 20% of the sample.

Ficoll-Paque density gradient centrifugation was the method used to isolate PBMCs. This clonotype was seen a few times. It lacks a known antigen. No much larger clone exists at a distance of one base, and base qualities are not known. This clonotype was sampled from a man younger than 35 who had mild COVID-19 (a few samples of this study predate the infection). The sample titles of this study are shuffled in the database, so cell type and time point are left out; the donor was told from shared clones. Sequenced sample: PBMCs or a T cell subset sorted from them (not recorded which). The rearranged chain carries TRBV28 and TRBJ1-2, with a tentative D gene TRBD1 over 5 matching bases. Here is the DNA: TGTGCCAGCAGTTTGGCGGGGCCTGAGGTCAACTATGGCTACACCTTC. The translation is CASSLAGPEVNYGYTF.